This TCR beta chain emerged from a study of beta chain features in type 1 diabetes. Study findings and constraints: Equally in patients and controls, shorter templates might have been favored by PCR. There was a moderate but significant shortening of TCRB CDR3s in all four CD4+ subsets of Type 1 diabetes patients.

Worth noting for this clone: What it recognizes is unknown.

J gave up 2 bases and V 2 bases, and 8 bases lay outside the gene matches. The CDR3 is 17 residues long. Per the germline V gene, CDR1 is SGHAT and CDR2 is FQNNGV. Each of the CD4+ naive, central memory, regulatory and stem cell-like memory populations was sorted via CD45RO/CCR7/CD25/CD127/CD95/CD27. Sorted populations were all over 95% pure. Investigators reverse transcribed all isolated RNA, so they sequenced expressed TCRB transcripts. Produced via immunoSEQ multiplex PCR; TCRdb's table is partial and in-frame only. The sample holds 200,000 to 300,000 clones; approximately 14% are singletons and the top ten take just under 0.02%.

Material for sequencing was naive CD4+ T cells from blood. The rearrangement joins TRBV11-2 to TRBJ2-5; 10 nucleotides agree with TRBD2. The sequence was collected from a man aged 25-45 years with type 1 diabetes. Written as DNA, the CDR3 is TGTGCCAGCAGCTTATTCCCTCAACTAGCGGGACAAGAGACCCAGTACTTC. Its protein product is CASSLFPQLAGQETQYF.